Shown below are 15 T cell receptor beta chains from a single sample sequenced in a study of PD-L1 blockade in urothelial cancer. Time point reported: pretreatment peripheral blood. The method was immunoSEQ multiplex PCR; TCRdb's version includes in-frame clones alone and lacks a portion of them. The sample lists 70,000 to 100,000 clones; roughly 84% were seen once. Sequencing used PBMCs, obtained around atezolizumab (anti-PD-L1) treatment. These receptors all stem from a man aged 55 to 70 with urothelial cancer.

V gene TRBV5-8 combines with J gene TRBJ1-2, with D uncertain. The CDR3 runs to 15 residues. Trimming took off 0 bases at V and 8 bases at J, with 17 bases between the two ends. Germline CDR1 is SGHTS and CDR2 is YDEGEE. The DNA for the CDR3 is TGTGCCAGCAGCTTGGGTCTTTTTTCCGGAGGGGGCTACACCTTC. Translated, it gives CASSLGLFSGGGYTF.

This clone was counted a single time. The chain combines TRBV4-1 with TRBJ1-6, with TRBD1 matching 9 bases. The germline V gene encodes CDR1 MGHRA and CDR2 YSYEKL. CDR3 length: 15 residues. J lost 7 bases, V lost 4 bases, and 5 bases had no gene match. DNA of the CDR3: TGCGCCAGCAGCCCCGGGACAGGGCTAAATTCACCCCTCCACTTT. This encodes CASSPGTGLNSPLHF.

The chain combines TRBV6-5 with TRBJ1-1; D remains ambiguous. The length of the CDR3 is 11 residues. Germline V lookup: CDR1 MNHEY, CDR2 SVGAGI. V dropped 7 bases and J dropped 0 bases, with 3 bases sitting between them. CDR3 sequence (DNA): TGTGCCAGCATCATGAACACTGAAGCTTTCTTT. Translation gives CASIMNTEAFF.

The CDR3 coding sequence is TGTGCCAGCAGCTGGGGGACAGGGGGGAACACCGGGGAGCTGTTTTTT. Encoded protein: CASSWGTGGNTGELFF. The V call is TRBV7-2, the J call TRBJ2-2; 11 positions match TRBD1. The V gene end was trimmed by 4 bases and the J gene end by 1 base; junction bases not matched to a gene: 2. The CDR3 sequence is 16 residues long. Germline-derived CDR1 and CDR2 are SGHTA and FQGNSA.

The V gene is TRBV5-4, the J gene TRBJ2-1; the match to TRBD2 covers 11 bases. Germline V gives CDR1 SGHNT, CDR2 YYREEE (reference sequence). The V gene end was trimmed by 0 bases and the J gene end by 8 bases; junction bases not matched to a gene: 4. The CDR3 consists of 15 residues. CDR3 region: CASSLVSGGAHEQFF. The DNA of the CDR3 is TGTGCCAGCAGCTTGGTTAGCGGGGGGGCCCATGAGCAGTTCTTC.

Written as DNA, the CDR3 is TGTGCCAGCTCACCTGACAGGGGGAACACCGGGGAGCTGTTTTTT. Its translation: CASSPDRGNTGELFF. The rearrangement uses TRBV18 and TRBJ2-2; 8 positions agree with TRBD1. The V gene's germline CDR1 is KGHSH and CDR2 LQKENI. The CDR3 contains 15 residues. V lost 3 bases to trimming and J lost 1 base; unmatched junction nucleotides: 1.

The chain uses TRBV11-2 and TRBJ2-7, with D maybe TRBD1 (5 bases). The germline V gene has CDR1 SGHAT and CDR2 FQNNGV. This CDR3 spans 15 amino acids. Trimming took 1 base from V and 4 from J, leaving 14 bases between them. CDR3 protein: CASSLVGLGAYEQYF. In DNA form, the CDR3 reads TGTGCCAGCAGCTTAGTTGGGTTAGGGGCTTACGAGCAGTACTTC.

This clone showed up just a few times. One end of the junction varies from germline; a read error may be responsible. Here the CDR3 DNA reads TGTGCCAGCAGCGAAGGGACAGGGGGCTTCAATGAGCAGTTCTTC. This gives the protein CASSEGTGGFNEQFF. The chain has TRBV2 and TRBJ2-1, with 12 positions matching TRBD1. Germline CDR1 is SNHLY and CDR2 is FYNNEI. This CDR3 contains 15 residues.

The V call is TRBV11-2, the J call TRBJ2-1, with D possibly being TRBD2 (5 bases). This CDR3 contains 18 residues. Trimming took 3 bases from V and 0 from J, leaving 18 bases between them. Per germline, CDR1 SGHAT and CDR2 FQNNGV. CDR3 protein: CASSFRIPQAGSYNEQFF. CDR3 nucleotide sequence: TGTGCCAGCAGCTTTAGAATCCCCCAGGCGGGCTCCTACAATGAGCAGTTCTTC.

The V gene is TRBV5-1, the J gene TRBJ2-3, with TRBD2 matching over 8 bases. Losses at the gene ends were 2 bases for V and 1 base for J; bases not matched to a gene: 9. The germline V gene has CDR1 SGHRS and CDR2 YFSETQ. This CDR3 has 17 amino acids. The CDR3 DNA sequence: TGCGCCAGCAGCTTACAACCCCCGGGGGGGGGCACAGATACGCAGTATTTT. Its protein product is CASSLQPPGGGTDTQYF. Based on the CDR3 plus reference TRBV5-1 and TRBJ2-3, the full variable domain is KAGVTQTPRYLIKTRGQQVTLSCSPISGHRSVSWYQQTPGQGLQFLFEYFSETQRNKGNFPGRFSGRQFSNSRSEMNVSTLELGDSALYLCASSLQPPGGGTDTQYFGPGTRLTVL.

The chain couples TRBV25-1 to TRBJ2-7; 9 nucleotides agree with TRBD1. From germline, CDR1 is MGHDK and CDR2 SYGVNS. Trimming cost V 6 bases and J 0 bases; bases outside gene matches: 3. The CDR3 is made up of 14 amino acids. The chain's CDR3 is CASRTGGVSYEQYF. CDR3 DNA sequence: TGTGCCAGCAGGACAGGGGGAGTCTCCTACGAGCAGTACTTC.

The genes are TRBV1 and TRBJ2-2; TRBD2, the table's D call, lacks a check against the DNA. TRBV1 is marked as a pseudogene. The CDR3 runs 18 residues. In DNA, the CDR3 is TGCACCAGCAGCCAAGGGGGGATTCCGGGAGCCGACACCGGGGAGCTGTTTTTT. Its translation: CTSSQGGIPGADTGELFF.

V is TRBV12-5 and J is TRBJ2-2, with 8 bases lining up with TRBD2. The V and J ends lost 7 bases and 6 bases, in that order; junction bases with no gene match: 7. Germline CDR1 and CDR2: LGHNT and FRNRAP. This CDR3 region has 14 residues. CDR3 in amino acids: CASVPSGPPGELFF. The DNA for the CDR3 is TGTGCTAGTGTCCCTAGCGGGCCCCCCGGGGAGCTGTTTTTT.

The count of this clone is one. V usage is TRBV5-1 and J usage is TRBJ2-7, with 14 positions matching TRBD2. V shed 1 base, J shed 2 bases, and the junction held 8 bases outside the gene matches. The CDR3 is 18 residues long. In germline, CDR1 is SGHRS, CDR2 YFSETQ. CDR3 in amino acids: CASSLLTSGGAFPYEQYF. In DNA, the CDR3 is TGCGCCAGCAGCTTGTTGACTAGCGGGGGGGCCTTCCCCTACGAGCAGTACTTC.

The V gene is TRBV7-9, the J gene TRBJ2-3; 9 bases agree with TRBD1. Germline lookup yields CDR1 SEHNR and CDR2 FQNEAQ (reference sequence). There are 16 residues in the CDR3. The V and J ends lost 5 bases and 2 bases, in that order; junction bases with no gene match: 8. DNA of the CDR3: TGTGCCAGCAGCCTCTTATTACAGGGGGCCACAGATACGCAGTATTTT. The encoded protein is CASSLLLQGATDTQYF.